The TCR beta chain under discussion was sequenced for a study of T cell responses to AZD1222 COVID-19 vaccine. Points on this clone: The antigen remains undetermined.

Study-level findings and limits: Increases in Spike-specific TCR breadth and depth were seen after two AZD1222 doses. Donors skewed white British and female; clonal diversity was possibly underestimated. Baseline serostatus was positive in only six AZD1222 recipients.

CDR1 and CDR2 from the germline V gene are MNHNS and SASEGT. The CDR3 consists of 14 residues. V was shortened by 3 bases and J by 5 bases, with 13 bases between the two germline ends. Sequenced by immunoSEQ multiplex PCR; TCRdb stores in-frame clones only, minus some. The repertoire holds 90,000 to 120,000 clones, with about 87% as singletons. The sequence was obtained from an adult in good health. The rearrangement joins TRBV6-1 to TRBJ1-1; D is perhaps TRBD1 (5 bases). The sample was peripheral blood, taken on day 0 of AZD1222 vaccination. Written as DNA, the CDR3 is TGTGCCAGCAGTGATCGGGGGGGAAGGACTGAAGCTTTCTTT. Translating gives CASSDRGGRTEAFF.